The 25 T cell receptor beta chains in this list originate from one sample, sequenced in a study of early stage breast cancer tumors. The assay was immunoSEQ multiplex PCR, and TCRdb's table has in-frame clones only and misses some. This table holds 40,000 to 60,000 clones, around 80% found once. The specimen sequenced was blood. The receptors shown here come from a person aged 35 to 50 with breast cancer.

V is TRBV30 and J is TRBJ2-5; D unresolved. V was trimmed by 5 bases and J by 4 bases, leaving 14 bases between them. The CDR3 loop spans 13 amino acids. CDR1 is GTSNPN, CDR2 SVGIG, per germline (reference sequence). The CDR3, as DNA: TGTGCCTGGTCCATAGGTCCCCGAGAGACCCAGTACTTC. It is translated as CAWSIGPRETQYF.

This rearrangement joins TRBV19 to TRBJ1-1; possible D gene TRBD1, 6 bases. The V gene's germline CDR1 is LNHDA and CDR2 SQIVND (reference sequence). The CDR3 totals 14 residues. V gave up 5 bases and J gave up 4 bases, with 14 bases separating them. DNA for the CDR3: TGTGCCAGTAGTCCTGACAGGTCAGGCACTGAAGCTTTCTTT. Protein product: CASSPDRSGTEAFF.

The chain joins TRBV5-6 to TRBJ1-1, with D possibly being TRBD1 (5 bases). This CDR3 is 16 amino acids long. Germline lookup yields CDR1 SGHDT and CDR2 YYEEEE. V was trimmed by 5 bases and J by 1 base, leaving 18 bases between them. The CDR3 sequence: CASSSSGGVWNTEAFF. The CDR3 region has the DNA TGTGCCAGCAGTTCCTCGGGAGGGGTGTGGAACACTGAAGCTTTCTTT. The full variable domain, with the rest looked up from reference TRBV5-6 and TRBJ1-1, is DAGVTQSPTHLIKTRGQQVTLRCSPKSGHDTVSWYQQALGQGPQFIFQYYEEEERQRGNFPDRFSGHQFPNYSSELNVNALLLGDSALYLCASSSSGGVWNTEAFFGQGTRLTVV.

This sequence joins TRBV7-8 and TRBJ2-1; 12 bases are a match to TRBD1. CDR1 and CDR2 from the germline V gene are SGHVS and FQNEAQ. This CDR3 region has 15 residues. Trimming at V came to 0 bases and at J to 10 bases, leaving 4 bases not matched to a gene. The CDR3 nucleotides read TGTGCCAGCAGCTTAGCGGGACAGGGGGCTCAGGAGCAGTTCTTC. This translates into CASSLAGQGAQEQFF.

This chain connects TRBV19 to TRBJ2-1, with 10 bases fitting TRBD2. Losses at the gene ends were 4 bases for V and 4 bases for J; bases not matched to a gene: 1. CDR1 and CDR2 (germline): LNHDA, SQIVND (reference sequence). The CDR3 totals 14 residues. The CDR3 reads CASSTGLAYNEQFF. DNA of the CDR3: TGTGCCAGTAGTACGGGACTAGCGTACAATGAGCAGTTCTTC.

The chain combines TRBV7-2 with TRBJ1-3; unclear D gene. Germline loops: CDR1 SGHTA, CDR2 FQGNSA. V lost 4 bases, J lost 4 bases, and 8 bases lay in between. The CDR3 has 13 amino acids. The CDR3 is CASSSALGNTIYF. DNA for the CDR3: TGTGCCAGCAGCTCCGCCCTGGGAAACACCATATATTTT.

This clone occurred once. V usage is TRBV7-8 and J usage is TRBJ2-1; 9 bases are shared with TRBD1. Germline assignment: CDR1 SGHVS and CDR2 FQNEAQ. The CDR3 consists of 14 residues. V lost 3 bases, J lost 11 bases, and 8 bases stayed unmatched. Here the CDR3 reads CASSLGGQGGKQFF. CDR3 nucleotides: TGTGCCAGCAGCTTGGGGGGACAGGGTGGGAAGCAGTTCTTC.

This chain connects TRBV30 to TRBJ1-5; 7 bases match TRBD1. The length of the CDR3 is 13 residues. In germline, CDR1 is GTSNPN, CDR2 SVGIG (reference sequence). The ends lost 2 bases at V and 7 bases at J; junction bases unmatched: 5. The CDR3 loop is CAWSPGGTQPQHF. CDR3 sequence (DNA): TGTGCCTGGAGTCCAGGGGGAACCCAGCCCCAGCATTTT.

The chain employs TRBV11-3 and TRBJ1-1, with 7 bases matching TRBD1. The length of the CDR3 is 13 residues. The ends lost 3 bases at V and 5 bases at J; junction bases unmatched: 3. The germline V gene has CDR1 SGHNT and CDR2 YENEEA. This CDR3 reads CASSFTGETEAFF. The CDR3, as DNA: TGTGCCAGCAGCTTTACAGGGGAGACTGAAGCTTTCTTT. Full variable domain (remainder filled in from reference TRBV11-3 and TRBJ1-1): EAGVVQSPRYKIIEKKQPVAFWCNPISGHNTLYWYLQNLGQGPELLIRYENEEAVDDSQLPKDRFSAERLKGVDSTLKIQPAELGDSAVYLCASSFTGETEAFFGQGTRLTVV.

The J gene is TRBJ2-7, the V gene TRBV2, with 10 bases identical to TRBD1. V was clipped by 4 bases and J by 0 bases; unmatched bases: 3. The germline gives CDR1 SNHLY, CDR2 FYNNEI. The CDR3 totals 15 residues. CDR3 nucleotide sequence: TGTGCCAGCAGTGGTGGGACAGGGGTCTCCTACGAGCAGTACTTC. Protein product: CASSGGTGVSYEQYF.

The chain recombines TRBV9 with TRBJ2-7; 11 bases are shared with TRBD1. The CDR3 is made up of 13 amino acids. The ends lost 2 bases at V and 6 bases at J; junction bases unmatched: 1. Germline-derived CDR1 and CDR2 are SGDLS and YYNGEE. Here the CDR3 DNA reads TGTGCCAGCAGCGTGGGACAGGGGGGCGAGCAGTACTTC. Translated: CASSVGQGGEQYF.

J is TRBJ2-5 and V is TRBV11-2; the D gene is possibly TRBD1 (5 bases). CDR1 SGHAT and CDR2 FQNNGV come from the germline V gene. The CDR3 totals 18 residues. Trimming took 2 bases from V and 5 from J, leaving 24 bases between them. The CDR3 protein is CASSLQGDLRGPRETQYF. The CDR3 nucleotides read TGTGCCAGCAGCTTACAGGGCGACCTTAGGGGCCCCCGGGAGACCCAGTACTTC.

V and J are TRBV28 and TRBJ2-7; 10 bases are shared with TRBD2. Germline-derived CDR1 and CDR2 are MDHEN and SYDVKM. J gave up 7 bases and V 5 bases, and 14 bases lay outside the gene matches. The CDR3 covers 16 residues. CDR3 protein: CASSLETSGKPLEQYF. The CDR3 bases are TGTGCCAGCAGTCTCGAAACTAGCGGGAAACCCTTAGAGCAGTACTTC.

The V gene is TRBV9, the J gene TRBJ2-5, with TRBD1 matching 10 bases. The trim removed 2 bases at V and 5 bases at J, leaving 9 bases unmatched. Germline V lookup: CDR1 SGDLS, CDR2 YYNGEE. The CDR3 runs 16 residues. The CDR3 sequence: CASSVRGTGAIETQYF. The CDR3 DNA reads TGTGCCAGCAGCGTCCGTGGGACAGGGGCAATTGAGACCCAGTACTTC.

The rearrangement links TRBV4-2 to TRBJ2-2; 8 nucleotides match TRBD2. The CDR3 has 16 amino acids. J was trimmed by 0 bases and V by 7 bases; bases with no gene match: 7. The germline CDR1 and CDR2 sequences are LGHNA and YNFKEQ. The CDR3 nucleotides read TGTGCCAGCAAGACAGAACTAGCGGCGAACACCGGGGAGCTGTTTTTT. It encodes CASKTELAANTGELFF.

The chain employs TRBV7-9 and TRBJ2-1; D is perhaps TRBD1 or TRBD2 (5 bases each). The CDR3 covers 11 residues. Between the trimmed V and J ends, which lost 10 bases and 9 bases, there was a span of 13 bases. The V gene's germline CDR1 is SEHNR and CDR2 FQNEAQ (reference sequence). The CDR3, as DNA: TGTGCCACCGGAGACGGGACTGAGCAGTTCTTC. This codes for CATGDGTEQFF.

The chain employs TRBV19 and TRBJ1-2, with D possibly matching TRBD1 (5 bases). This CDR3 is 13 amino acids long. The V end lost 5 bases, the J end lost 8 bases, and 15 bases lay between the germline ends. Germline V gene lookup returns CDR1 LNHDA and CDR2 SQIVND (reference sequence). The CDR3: CASSSDRLHGYTF. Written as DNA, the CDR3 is TGTGCCAGTAGTTCAGACAGACTACACGGCTACACCTTC.

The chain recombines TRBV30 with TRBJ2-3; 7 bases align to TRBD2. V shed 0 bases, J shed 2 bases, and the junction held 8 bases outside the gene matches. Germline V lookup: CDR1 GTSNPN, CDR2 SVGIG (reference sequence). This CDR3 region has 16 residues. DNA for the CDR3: TGTGCCTGGAGTGTAAGAGCGGGGCAATACACAGATACGCAGTATTTT. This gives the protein CAWSVRAGQYTDTQYF. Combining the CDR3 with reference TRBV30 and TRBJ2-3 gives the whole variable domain SQTIHQWPATLVQPVGSPLSLECTVEGTSNPNLYWYRQAAGRGLQLLFYSVGIGQISSEVPQNLSASRPQDRQFILSSKKLLLSDSGFYLCAWSVRAGQYTDTQYFGPGTRLTVL.

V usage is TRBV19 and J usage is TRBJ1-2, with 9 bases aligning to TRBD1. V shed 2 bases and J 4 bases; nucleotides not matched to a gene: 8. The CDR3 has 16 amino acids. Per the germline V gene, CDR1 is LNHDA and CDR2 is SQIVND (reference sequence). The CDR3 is CASSIRHGTGLYGYTF. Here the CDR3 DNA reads TGTGCCAGTAGTATACGACACGGGACAGGGCTCTATGGCTACACCTTC.

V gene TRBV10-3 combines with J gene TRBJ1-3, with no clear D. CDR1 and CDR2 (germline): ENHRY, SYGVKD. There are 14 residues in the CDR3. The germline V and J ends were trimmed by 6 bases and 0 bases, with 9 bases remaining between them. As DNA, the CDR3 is TGTGCCATCAGGGGGATCGCCTCTGGAAACACCATATATTTT. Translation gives CAIRGIASGNTIYF.

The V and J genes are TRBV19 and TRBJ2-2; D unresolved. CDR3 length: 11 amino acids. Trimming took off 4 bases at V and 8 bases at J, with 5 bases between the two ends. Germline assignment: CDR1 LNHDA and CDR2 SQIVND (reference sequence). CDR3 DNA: TGTGCCAGTAGTAGAGGTGGGGAGCTGTTTTTT. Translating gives CASSRGGELFF.

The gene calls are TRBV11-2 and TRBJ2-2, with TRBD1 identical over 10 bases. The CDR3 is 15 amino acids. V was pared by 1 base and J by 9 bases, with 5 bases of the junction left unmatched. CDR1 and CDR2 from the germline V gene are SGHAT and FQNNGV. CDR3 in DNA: TGTGCCAGCAGCTTAGGCGGGGGACAGGGGCGGGAGCTGTTTTTT. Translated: CASSLGGGQGRELFF.

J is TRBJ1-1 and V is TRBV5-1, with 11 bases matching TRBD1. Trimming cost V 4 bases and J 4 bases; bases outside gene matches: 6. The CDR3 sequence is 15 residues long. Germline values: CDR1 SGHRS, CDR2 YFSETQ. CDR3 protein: CASSLRTGGFTEAFF. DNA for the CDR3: TGCGCCAGCAGCCTACGGACAGGGGGCTTCACTGAAGCTTTCTTT.

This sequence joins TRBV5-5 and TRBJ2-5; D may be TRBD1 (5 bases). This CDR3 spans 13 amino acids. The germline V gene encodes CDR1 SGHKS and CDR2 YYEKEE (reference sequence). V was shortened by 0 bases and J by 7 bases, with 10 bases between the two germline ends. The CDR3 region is CASSLEGIGTQYF. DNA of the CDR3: TGTGCCAGCAGCTTGGAGGGGATCGGGACCCAGTACTTC. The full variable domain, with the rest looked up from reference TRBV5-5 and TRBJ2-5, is DAGVTQSPTHLIKTRGQQVTLRCSPISGHKSVSWYQQVLGQGPQFIFQYYEKEERGRGNFPDRFSARQFPNYSSELNVNALLLGDSALYLCASSLEGIGTQYFGPGTRLLVL.

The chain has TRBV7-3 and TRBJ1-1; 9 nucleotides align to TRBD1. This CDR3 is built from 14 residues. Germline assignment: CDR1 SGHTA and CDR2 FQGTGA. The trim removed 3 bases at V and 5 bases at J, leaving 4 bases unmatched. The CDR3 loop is CASSLTGGTTEAFF. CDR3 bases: TGTGCCAGCAGCTTGACAGGGGGTACGACTGAAGCTTTCTTT. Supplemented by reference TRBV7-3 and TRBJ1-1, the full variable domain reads GAGVSQTPSNKVTEKGKYVELRCDPISGHTALYWYRQSLGQGPEFLIYFQGTGAADDSGLPNDRFFAVRPEGSVSTLKIQRTERGDSAVYLCASSLTGGTTEAFFGQGTRLTVV.